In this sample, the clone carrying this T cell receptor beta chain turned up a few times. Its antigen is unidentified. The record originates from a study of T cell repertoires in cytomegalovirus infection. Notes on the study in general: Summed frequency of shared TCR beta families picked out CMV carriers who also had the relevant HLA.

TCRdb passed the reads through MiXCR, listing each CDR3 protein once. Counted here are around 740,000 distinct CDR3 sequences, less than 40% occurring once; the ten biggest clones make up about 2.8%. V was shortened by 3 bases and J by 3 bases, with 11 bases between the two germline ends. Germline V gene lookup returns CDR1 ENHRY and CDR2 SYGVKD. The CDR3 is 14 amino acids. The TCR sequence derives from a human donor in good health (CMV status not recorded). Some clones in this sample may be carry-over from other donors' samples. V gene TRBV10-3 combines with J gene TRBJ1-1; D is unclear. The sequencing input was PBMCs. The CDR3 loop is CAISDRGRDTEAFF. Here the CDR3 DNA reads TGTGCCATCAGTGACCGGGGAAGGGACACTGAAGCTTTCTTT.